Presented here are 30 T cell receptor beta chains from one specimen sequenced in a study of cytotoxic CD8 clonotypes in ibrutinib-treated CLL (dated by TCRdb to the early 2020s). Sample time point, as interpreted from the label and publication: approximately 25 months on ibrutinib. Library prep was done by the immunoSEQ multiplex PCR assay. What TCRdb holds here is the immuneACCESS table cut down to in-frame rearrangements. Part of the clones is not present; checked against another copy, under half of the missing clones reflect an unresolved V gene, and the others are unexplained. The sample table contains about 180,000 clones; only one count was recorded for approximately 80% of them. The ten top clones hold 4.6% of the sample. Specimen: PBMCs, collected after 24 months of ibrutinib treatment. The receptors stem from a human donor with chronic lymphocytic leukemia.

The gene calls are TRBV6-6 and TRBJ2-3, with D perhaps matching TRBD2 (6 bases). V was clipped by 4 bases and J by 0 bases, with 8 bases between them. There are 14 residues in the CDR3. Germline V lookup: CDR1 MNHNY, CDR2 SVGAGI (reference sequence). The CDR3 sequence: CASSWGTSTDTQYF. The CDR3 nucleotides are TGTGCCAGCAGTTGGGGGACTAGCACAGATACGCAGTATTTT.

The chain couples TRBV5-1 to TRBJ2-1; D not certain. The CDR3 contains 14 residues. V was clipped by 0 bases and J by 3 bases, with 7 bases between them. The germline gives CDR1 SGHRS, CDR2 YFSETQ. CDR3 in amino acids: CASSLEQLYNEQFF. CDR3 nucleotide sequence: TGCGCCAGCAGCTTGGAACAGCTCTACAATGAGCAGTTCTTC.

The rearrangement uses TRBV19 and TRBJ2-3, with TRBD2 matching over 9 bases. The CDR3 totals 15 residues. Germline CDR1 and CDR2: LNHDA and SQIVND (reference sequence). V was clipped by 5 bases and J by 3 bases; unmatched bases: 6. As DNA, the CDR3 is TGTGCCAGTAGTTTGGCGGGAGGGCCGACAGATACGCAGTATTTT. It yields the protein CASSLAGGPTDTQYF.

The rearrangement links TRBV27 to TRBJ2-6; unclear D gene. The CDR3 spans 15 residues. In germline, CDR1 is MNHEY, CDR2 SMNVEV (reference sequence). V lost 6 bases to trimming and J lost 0 bases, with 9 bases between them. The DNA of the CDR3 is TGTGCCAGCAGAATACAGAGCTCTGGGGCCAACGTCCTGACTTTC. Protein: CASRIQSSGANVLTF.

The rearrangement uses TRBV19 and TRBJ1-2; D remains ambiguous. The length of the CDR3 is 14 residues. Germline assignment: CDR1 LNHDA and CDR2 SQIVND (reference sequence). The V end was cut by 5 bases, the J end by 6 bases, with 16 bases between. The CDR3 DNA is TGTGCCAGTAGTCCCCCCAGTGGAACTAATGGCTACACCTTC. Amino acids: CASSPPSGTNGYTF.

The chain uses TRBV7-3 and TRBJ2-6; 10 bases agree with TRBD2. The CDR3 runs 17 residues. Unmatched junction bases numbered 3, after V lost 4 bases and J lost 0 bases. Germline values: CDR1 SGHTA, CDR2 FQGTGA. The CDR3 spells CASSSGLAHSGANVLTF. The CDR3 bases are TGTGCCAGCAGCTCGGGACTAGCGCACTCTGGGGCCAACGTCCTGACTTTC.

The chain couples TRBV18 to TRBJ2-2; no firm D call. The V end was cut by 2 bases, the J end by 0 bases, with 7 bases between. Germline CDR1 and CDR2: KGHSH and LQKENI. This CDR3 region has 15 residues. DNA of the CDR3: TGTGCCAGCTCACCAGGGCGCTCGAACACCGGGGAGCTGTTTTTT. It is translated as CASSPGRSNTGELFF.

This clone was counted only a few times. The chain has TRBV28 and TRBJ1-1; D is possibly TRBD1 (5 bases). The CDR3 is made up of 14 amino acids. Deletions cut 5 bases from V and 4 bases from J, with 14 bases between. Germline CDR1 and CDR2: MDHEN and SYDVKM. CDR3 sequence: CASSGASGSTEAFF. The CDR3 DNA is TGTGCCAGCAGTGGGGCCTCGGGGAGCACTGAAGCTTTCTTT.

The chain is built from TRBV5-4 and TRBJ2-1, with a possible D match to TRBD2 (5 bases). V lost 4 bases to trimming and J lost 6 bases, with 17 bases between them. Per germline, CDR1 SGHNT and CDR2 YYREEE (reference sequence). The CDR3 runs 15 residues. CDR3 bases: TGTGCCAGCAGCCATAATAGAGGGATTACCAATGAGCAGTTCTTC. Translation gives CASSHNRGITNEQFF.

V and J are TRBV5-1 and TRBJ2-6; possibly TRBD2 for D (5 bases). Trimming shortened V by 3 bases and J by 0 bases, and 22 bases separated the two germline ends. Germline CDR1 and CDR2: SGHRS and YFSETQ. The CDR3 consists of 20 residues. CDR3 DNA: TGCGCCAGCAGCTCCCTGGGGAGCACACCCTACAGCTCTGGGGCCAACGTCCTGACTTTC. Translated: CASSSLGSTPYSSGANVLTF.

The CDR3 DNA follows: TGCGCCAGCAGCTTGGTTGGCAGGGGAGCTAACTATGGCTACACCTTC. It encodes CASSLVGRGANYGYTF. This chain uses TRBV5-1 with TRBJ1-2; D possibly corresponds to TRBD1 (6 bases). The CDR3 has 16 amino acids. Trimming took 0 bases from V and 0 from J, leaving 12 bases between them. CDR1 SGHRS and CDR2 YFSETQ come from the germline V gene.

The V call is TRBV4-1, the J call TRBJ2-1; unclear D gene. Trimming left V 3 bases short and J 9 bases short, with 15 bases between. The CDR3 consists of 14 residues. Germline CDR1 reads MGHRA; CDR2 reads YSYEKL. The CDR3 DNA follows: TGCGCCAGCAGCCATGACTCGAGAAAACTTGAGCAGTTCTTC. Its translation is CASSHDSRKLEQFF.

The chain links TRBV7-3 to TRBJ1-5; perhaps TRBD1 as D (5 bases). CDR1 is SGHTA, CDR2 FQGTGA, per germline. The ends were cut back, 5 bases at V and 5 bases at J, with 13 bases in the middle. The CDR3 is made up of 14 amino acids. DNA for the CDR3: TGTGCCAGCAGCAGATACGGGGGGGATCAGCCCCAGCATTTT. Its translation: CASSRYGGDQPQHF.

The V call is TRBV5-1, the J call TRBJ2-7; unclear D gene. The germline CDR1 and CDR2 sequences are SGHRS and YFSETQ. Trimming pared 0 bases from V and 0 bases from J, leaving 10 bases between. CDR3 size: 15 residues. Here the CDR3 DNA reads TGCGCCAGCAGCTTGGTAGTCGGAAACTCCTACGAGCAGTACTTC. Its protein product is CASSLVVGNSYEQYF. Based on the CDR3 plus reference TRBV5-1 and TRBJ2-7, the full variable domain is KAGVTQTPRYLIKTRGQQVTLSCSPISGHRSVSWYQQTPGQGLQFLFEYFSETQRNKGNFPGRFSGRQFSNSRSEMNVSTLELGDSALYLCASSLVVGNSYEQYFGPGTRLTVT.

This clone was observed a single time. V and J are TRBV28 and TRBJ2-6; 7 nucleotides match TRBD1. V lost 6 bases and J lost 0; bases outside the gene matches: 8. Germline V CDR1 and CDR2: MDHEN, SYDVKM. This CDR3 is 17 amino acids long. Here the CDR3 reads CASSPAAGGSGANVLTF. DNA of the CDR3: TGTGCCAGCAGCCCCGCGGCAGGGGGCTCTGGGGCCAACGTCCTGACTTTC.

The rearrangement links TRBV18 to TRBJ1-1; TRBD1 aligns across 7 bases. V lost 5 bases to trimming and J lost 7 bases; unmatched junction nucleotides: 28. The CDR3 sequence is 20 residues long. Germline V gene lookup returns CDR1 KGHSH and CDR2 LQKENI. The CDR3 DNA follows: TGTGCCAGCTCAATGATCATAACATCTGGGGGACAGCTGAGGAACGATGAAGCTTTCTTT. Its translation: CASSMIITSGGQLRNDEAFF.

The table lists this clone with a count of one. This chain links TRBV6-6 with TRBJ1-5, with D unresolved. V lost 5 bases, J lost 4 bases, and 15 bases lay in between. In germline, CDR1 is MNHNY, CDR2 SVGAGI (reference sequence). The CDR3 length is 15 residues. CDR3 loop: CASSPPGPRNQPQHF. For the CDR3, the DNA is TGTGCCAGCAGTCCCCCGGGTCCGAGGAATCAGCCCCAGCATTTT.

The chain is built from TRBV5-1 and TRBJ1-1, with D perhaps TRBD1 (5 bases). The V end was cut by 0 bases, the J end by 1 base, with 10 bases between. The CDR3 spans 15 residues. Per the germline V gene, CDR1 is SGHRS and CDR2 is YFSETQ. This chain's CDR3 is CASSLAGSRNTEAFF. CDR3 DNA sequence: TGCGCCAGCAGCTTGGCAGGGTCCAGGAACACTGAAGCTTTCTTT.

This clone has a single count. The chain combines TRBV2 with TRBJ2-7; a possible D gene is TRBD1 (6 bases). The CDR3 has 12 amino acids. V lost 4 bases, J lost 2 bases, and 6 bases lay in between. The germline gives CDR1 SNHLY, CDR2 FYNNEI. This chain's CDR3 is CASSGDTYEQYF. The CDR3 coding sequence is TGTGCCAGCAGTGGGGACACCTACGAGCAGTACTTC.

The V and J genes are TRBV7-2 and TRBJ2-3; D is perhaps TRBD2 (5 bases). CDR1 is SGHTA and CDR2 is FQGNSA in the germline V gene. The germline V and J ends were trimmed by 5 bases and 5 bases, with 11 bases remaining between them. This CDR3 region has 13 residues. In DNA form, the CDR3 reads TGTGCCAGCAGCCAAACCGGGGTAGATACGCAGTATTTT. Amino acid sequence: CASSQTGVDTQYF.

The chain has TRBV30 and TRBJ2-5, with D perhaps matching TRBD1 (5 bases). The CDR3 sequence is 14 residues long. V dropped 4 bases and J dropped 5 bases, with 17 bases sitting between them. Germline assignment: CDR1 GTSNPN and CDR2 SVGIG (reference sequence). DNA for the CDR3: TGTGCCTGGAATCAGGGCGCCCCTCTGGAGACCCAGTACTTC. Residues: CAWNQGAPLETQYF.

This clone was picked up one time. The rearrangement joins TRBV27 to TRBJ1-1; TRBD1 matches 8 bases. V was clipped by 4 bases and J by 5 bases; unmatched bases: 6. This CDR3 comprises 14 residues. Germline V gene data show CDR1 as MNHEY and CDR2 as SMNVEV (reference sequence). The CDR3 is CASSSGQGRTEAFF. Written as DNA, the CDR3 is TGTGCCAGCAGTTCCGGACAGGGTCGGACTGAAGCTTTCTTT.

In its sample, this clone was seen a few times. The rearrangement links TRBV2 to TRBJ2-7; TRBD2 aligns across 10 bases. CDR1 and CDR2 from the germline V gene are SNHLY and FYNNEI. The CDR3 is 14 amino acids. The V segment lost 5 bases and the J segment 1 base; nucleotides outside the gene matches: 2. CDR3 sequence (DNA): TGTGCCAGCAGTTGGACTAGCGGTTCCTACGAGCAGTACTTC. Residues: CASSWTSGSYEQYF.

The chain uses TRBV7-3 and TRBJ1-1; no definite D call. The CDR3 sequence is 13 residues long. In germline, CDR1 is SGHTA, CDR2 FQGTGA. V dropped 0 bases and J dropped 4 bases, with 6 bases sitting between them. Here the CDR3 reads CASSLTSTTEAFF. CDR3 sequence (DNA): TGTGCCAGCAGCTTAACCAGTACCACTGAAGCTTTCTTT.

The rearrangement links TRBV15 to TRBJ2-4; 8 bases are shared with TRBD2. V lost 5 bases and J lost 6; bases outside the gene matches: 6. Per germline, CDR1 LNHNV and CDR2 YYDKDF (reference sequence). CDR3 length: 14 residues. CDR3 DNA: TGTGCCACCAGCCATAGCGGGGCCGGAAACATTCAGTACTTC. It specifies CATSHSGAGNIQYF.

The chain couples TRBV6-1 to TRBJ2-2; a possible D gene is TRBD2 (5 bases). Trimming stripped 7 bases from V and 6 bases from J, with 12 bases between. This CDR3 has 13 residues. The V gene's germline CDR1 is MNHNS and CDR2 SASEGT. The CDR3 protein is CASIPIGAGELFF. CDR3 sequence (DNA): TGTGCCAGCATCCCCATCGGGGCCGGGGAGCTGTTTTTT.

This clone was seen a handful of times. V gene TRBV30 combines with J gene TRBJ1-6; 10 positions match TRBD1. The germline V gene has CDR1 GTSNPN and CDR2 SVGIG (reference sequence). After removal of 6 bases from V and 4 bases from J, the junction contained 12 bases not matched to a gene. This CDR3 is built from 17 residues. The CDR3 nucleotides are TGTGCCTGCATGGGACAGGGGCGCCCCTTATATAATTCACCCCTCCACTTT. Encoded protein: CACMGQGRPLYNSPLHF.

The J gene is TRBJ1-1, the V gene TRBV7-2; a possible D gene is TRBD1 (5 bases). Trimming removed 2 bases at V and 10 bases at J, with 20 bases between. From germline, CDR1 is SGHTA and CDR2 FQGNSA. The CDR3 extends over 15 amino acids. Here the CDR3 reads CASSLRPGRLLRAFF. CDR3 nucleotide sequence: TGTGCCAGCAGCTTACGGCCAGGGAGACTCCTGAGAGCTTTCTTT.

This chain links TRBV9 with TRBJ2-1; 7 bases fit TRBD2. There are 15 residues in the CDR3. CDR1 and CDR2 (germline): SGDLS, YYNGEE. V was clipped by 0 bases and J by 2 bases; unmatched bases: 2. DNA of the CDR3: TGTGCCAGCAGCGTAGCGAGCGGGACCTACAATGAGCAGTTCTTC. It yields the protein CASSVASGTYNEQFF.

The V gene is TRBV5-1, the J gene TRBJ2-3; 10 nucleotides line up with TRBD1. This CDR3 comprises 16 residues. Germline CDR1 and CDR2: SGHRS and YFSETQ. The ends lost 0 bases at V and 6 bases at J; junction bases unmatched: 7. The CDR3 is CASSLAGTGVWDTQYF. CDR3 coding DNA: TGCGCCAGCAGCTTGGCCGGGACAGGGGTTTGGGATACGCAGTATTTT.